This T cell receptor beta chain stems from a study of blood T cell repertoires in COVID-19. About the research overall: Samples came from the United States, Italy and Spain, spanning acute and convalescent COVID-19. PBMCs, B-cell-depleted T cells, or T cells provided the cDNA or gDNA that made up the material.

The CDR3 has 15 residues. The V and J ends lost 0 bases and 4 bases respectively, with 13 bases between them. Germline-derived CDR1 and CDR2 are LGHDT and YNNKEL (reference sequence). Authors' processing steps: Reference gene primer amplification yielded estimated nucleated cell counts. Sequencing was performed with immunoSEQ multiplex PCR; in TCRdb, only in-frame clones are kept and a portion is missing. Clone size and V and J calls were adopted from that table, with D and trimming inferred from the DNA. Counted here are 150,000 to 200,000 clones, 70% to 90% occurring once; the ten biggest clones make up 7.5% to 10%.

Input material: peripheral blood. The TCR sequence derives from a man aged 50-60 years with active or convalescent COVID-19. This sequence joins TRBV3-1 (or the pseudogene TRBV3-2) and TRBJ2-7, with a possible D match to TRBD2 (5 bases). CDR3 in amino acids: CASSQDLDSAYEQYF. The CDR3 DNA follows: TGTGCCAGCAGCCAAGATTTGGACTCCGCTTACGAGCAGTACTTC.